This passage covers 30 T cell receptor beta chains from one sample sequenced in a study of regulatory T cells after allogeneic stem cell transplantation. RNA was reverse transcribed by SMARTer RACE, then the TCR beta CDR3 region was amplified. TCRdb fed the 5' RACE reads into MiXCR, producing one record per CDR3 protein. This sample has some 970 distinct CDR3 sequences, with around 17% found just once. Here the sequenced sample was sorted CD4+ T cells from blood (whether regulatory or conventional is not recorded), taken 30 days after allogeneic stem cell transplant. The receptors derive from a human patient who had an allogeneic stem cell transplant, so the T cells may come from the graft donor.

This chain joins TRBV4-1 and TRBJ2-4, with 8 nucleotides matching TRBD1. The germline CDR1 and CDR2 sequences are MGHRA and YSYEKL. V lost 0 bases and J lost 0; bases outside the gene matches: 13. The CDR3 loop spans 20 amino acids. CDR3 in amino acids: CASSQDSWTGRALAKNIQYF. CDR3 nucleotides: TGCGCCAGCAGCCAAGATTCATGGACAGGGCGGGCTCTAGCCAAAAACATTCAGTACTTC.

This clonotype was counted between two and nine times. The chain carries TRBV5-5 and TRBJ2-3; 7 bases map to TRBD1. The CDR3 covers 15 residues. V trimming: 5 bases; J trimming: 6 bases; junction bases outside the gene matches: 12. From germline, CDR1 is SGHKS and CDR2 YYEKEE (reference sequence). The CDR3 DNA reads as TGTGCCAGCAGATTGCCGGGACAGCTACCTGATACGCAGTATTTT. This translates into CASRLPGQLPDTQYF.

Comments on this clonotype: Germline and junction disagree at one end, which may indicate a read error. The chain employs TRBV4-1 and TRBJ1-4; unclear D gene. This CDR3 region has 14 residues. Germline V gives CDR1 MGHRA, CDR2 YSYEKL. In DNA form, the CDR3 reads TGCACCAGCAGCCCAGATATCCGGATTGAAAAACTGTTTTTT. Its protein product is CTSSPDIRIEKLFF.

Judged by abundance, this clonotype is large (0.1 to 1%). This chain links TRBV7-2 with TRBJ2-1; 8 bases agree with TRBD2. Per the germline V gene, CDR1 is SGHTA and CDR2 is FQGNSA. This CDR3 comprises 15 residues. The V and J ends lost 1 base and 10 bases, in that order; junction bases with no gene match: 9. CDR3 protein: CASSLESGRGWEQFF. CDR3 DNA sequence: TGTGCCAGCAGCTTAGAGAGCGGGAGAGGTTGGGAGCAGTTCTTC.

Relative to its sample, this clonotype is large. The chain joins TRBV28 to TRBJ1-1, with D uncertain. Germline V CDR1 and CDR2: MDHEN, SYDVKM. This CDR3 region has 16 residues. Trimming stripped 7 bases from V and 0 bases from J, with 18 bases between. The DNA of the CDR3 is TGTGCCAGCACCCCACTGGGCAGGAGGATGAACACTGAAGCTTTCTTT. Protein sequence: CASTPLGRRMNTEAFF.

About this clonotype itself: This likely comes from a read error, as the CDR3 has no conserved phenylalanine or tryptophan at its end. This chain joins TRBV30 and TRBJ2-7; D is unresolved. V was clipped by 2 bases and J by 3 bases, with 14 bases between them. Germline lookup yields CDR1 GTSNPN and CDR2 SVGIG (reference sequence). The CDR3 sequence is 14 residues long. CDR3 nucleotides: TGTGCCTGGAGTTTACCAGGCGGTGGCTACGAGCAGTACCTC. As protein: CAWSLPGGGYEQYL.

By proportion, this clonotype is large. J is TRBJ2-1 and V is TRBV11-1, with D perhaps matching TRBD2 (6 bases). Germline V lookup: CDR1 SGHAT, CDR2 FQDESV (reference sequence). This CDR3 has 16 residues. V dropped 5 bases and J dropped 4 bases, with 18 bases sitting between them. This CDR3 reads CASSLMSGGGYNEQFF. As DNA, the CDR3 is TGTGCCAGCAGCCTAATGTCCGGGGGAGGTTACAATGAGCAGTTCTTC.

A remark on this clonotype: This could be a read error, since a much larger clone is one nucleotide away. V is TRBV11-1 and J is TRBJ2-1; D unclear. Between the trimmed V and J ends, which lost 1 base and 11 bases, there was a span of 6 bases. This CDR3 is 11 amino acids long. CDR1 SGHAT and CDR2 FQDESV come from the germline V gene (reference sequence). The CDR3 region has the DNA TGTGCCAGCAGCTTAGAAGCACAGCAGTTCTTC. Its protein is CASSLEAQQFF.

V usage is TRBV7-2 and J usage is TRBJ1-1, with unresolved D. Germline CDR1 reads SGHTA; CDR2 reads FQGNSA. V lost 5 bases, J lost 1 base, and 8 bases lay in between. The CDR3 is 13 residues long. DNA for the CDR3: TGTGCCAGCAGCAGAACCGCGAACACTGAAGCTTTCTTT. Encoded protein: CASSRTANTEAFF. Drawing the rest from reference TRBV7-2 and TRBJ1-1, the complete variable domain is GAGVSQSPSNKVTEKGKDVELRCDPISGHTALYWYRQSLGQGLEFLIYFQGNSAPDKSGLPSDRFSAERTGGSVSTLTIQRTQQEDSAVYLCASSRTANTEAFFGQGTRLTVV.

This clonotype is large by share. The CDR3 sequence: CASSLQGNSYEQYF. DNA of the CDR3: TGTGCCAGCAGCTTACAGGGAAACTCCTACGAGCAGTACTTC. The gene calls are TRBV7-9 and TRBJ2-7; D is possibly TRBD1 (5 bases). The CDR3 covers 14 residues. CDR1 and CDR2 from the germline V gene are SEHNR and FQNEAQ (reference sequence). Trimming stripped 2 bases from V and 0 bases from J, with 8 bases between.

This clonotype was counted once. The junction shows a germline mismatch at one end, possibly a read error. The genes are TRBV10-3 and TRBJ2-7; maybe TRBD1 (6 bases). Germline values: CDR1 ENHRY, CDR2 SYGVKD. CDR3 length: 14 amino acids. Written as DNA, the CDR3 is TGTGTCATCAGTCAAGGGGGACACAGGGACGAGCAGTACTTC. This codes for CVISQGGHRDEQYF.

This clonotype occurred a few times. The chain recombines TRBV5-1 with TRBJ2-3; 9 nucleotides match TRBD2. The J segment lost 4 bases and the V segment lost 6 bases, leaving 9 bases of the junction unmatched. CDR3 length: 15 amino acids. Germline V gene lookup returns CDR1 SGHRS and CDR2 YFSETQ. CDR3 region: CASIHRAGGSDTQYF. The CDR3 DNA reads as TGCGCCAGCATCCACCGAGCGGGAGGCTCAGATACGCAGTATTTT.

In this sample, this clonotype is large. The rearrangement links TRBV18 to TRBJ2-2, with unresolved D. This CDR3 contains 15 residues. V lost 2 bases to trimming and J lost 5 bases, with 12 bases between them. Germline V gene data show CDR1 as KGHSH and CDR2 as LQKENI. The CDR3 region is CASSPATTRTGELFF. As DNA, the CDR3 is TGTGCCAGCTCACCAGCGACGACCAGGACCGGGGAGCTGTTTTTT.

The J gene is TRBJ2-3, the V gene TRBV10-2; 13 bases match TRBD2. V lost 7 bases to trimming and J lost 2 bases; unmatched junction nucleotides: 18. The CDR3 loop spans 20 amino acids. Germline values: CDR1 WSHSY, CDR2 SAAADI. DNA for the CDR3: TGCGCCAGCACTCCAGGACTAGCGGGAGTCGGGGGGGGTCTCACAGATACGCAGTATTTT. It translates to CASTPGLAGVGGGLTDTQYF.

By share, this clonotype counts as large (0.1 to 1%). The chain joins TRBV7-2 to TRBJ2-2; no clear D gene. V was cut by 1 base and J by 0 bases, with 3 bases left in between. Germline CDR1 and CDR2: SGHTA and FQGNSA. This CDR3 comprises 14 residues. The CDR3 loop reads CASSLESNTGELFF. CDR3 bases: TGTGCCAGCAGCTTAGAATCGAACACCGGGGAGCTGTTTTTT. Combining the CDR3 with reference TRBV7-2 and TRBJ2-2 gives the whole variable domain GAGVSQSPSNKVTEKGKDVELRCDPISGHTALYWYRQSLGQGLEFLIYFQGNSAPDKSGLPSDRFSAERTGGSVSTLTIQRTQQEDSAVYLCASSLESNTGELFFGEGSRLTVL.

This clonotype is categorized as medium-sized. The CDR3 DNA reads as TGTGCCAGCAGCTCCCGGGGGCAGCGGGGCAGCACAGATACGCAGTATTTT. Translated: CASSSRGQRGSTDTQYF. V gene TRBV7-8 combines with J gene TRBJ2-3; D may be TRBD2 (7 bases). CDR1 is SGHVS, CDR2 FQNEAQ, per germline. The CDR3 length is 17 residues. V shed 4 bases and J shed 0 bases, with 17 bases lying between them.

This clonotype was recorded once. The chain is built from TRBV3-1 and TRBJ2-1; 8 nucleotides agree with TRBD2. The junction had 8 bases not matched to a gene; V was cut back by 0 bases and J by 10 bases. Germline-derived CDR1 and CDR2 are LGHDT and YNNKEL (reference sequence). The CDR3 runs 15 residues. For the CDR3, the DNA is TGTGCCAGCAGCCAAGATACCGGGAGGGCCATCGAGCAGTTCTTC. Translating gives CASSQDTGRAIEQFF.

This clonotype was seen a handful of times. A read error may explain this, as a much larger clone is one base away. The chain recombines TRBV20-1 with TRBJ2-3; tentatively, D is TRBD2 (7 bases). Germline CDR1 reads DFQATT; CDR2 reads SNEGSKA (reference sequence). This CDR3 is built from 14 residues. Trimming took 5 bases from V and 8 from J, leaving 20 bases between them. CDR3 sequence: CSADLPGGGGTQYF. CDR3 nucleotides: TGCAGTGCTGACTTGCCGGGAGGAGGGGGTACGCAGTATTTT.

This clonotype was seen more than once but under ten times. The chain couples TRBV2 to TRBJ1-5; D is ambiguous. V shed 4 bases and J shed 2 bases, with 6 bases lying between them. CDR1 SNHLY and CDR2 FYNNEI come from the germline V gene. The CDR3 is 13 amino acids. CDR3 DNA sequence: TGTGCCAGCAGTGGGCAGGGCAATCAGCCCCAGCATTTT. This gives the protein CASSGQGNQPQHF.

Details on this clonotype: A read error may explain this, as a much larger clone is one base away. V is TRBV3-1 and J is TRBJ2-4, with a tentative D call TRBD1 (5 bases). The CDR3 extends over 14 amino acids. Germline CDR1 and CDR2: LGHDT and YNNKEL (reference sequence). CDR3 sequence: CASSPDPGKNIQHF. CDR3 DNA: TGTGCCAGCAGCCCAGATCCAGGGAAAAACATTCAGCACTTC. The entire variable domain, with the rest obtained from reference TRBV3-1 and TRBJ2-4, is as follows: DTAVSQTPKYLVTQMGNDKSIKCEQNLGHDTMYWYKQDSKKFLKIMFSYNNKELIINETVPNRFSPKSPDKAHLNLHINSLELGDSAVYFCASSPDPGKNIQHFGAGTRLSVL.

This clonotype occurred once. This may be a read error, as it is one base from a much larger clone. The V call is TRBV12-3 or TRBV12-4, the J call TRBJ1-1; a weak D match, TRBD1 (5 bases). The V and J ends lost 11 bases and 0 bases respectively, with 13 bases between them. The CDR3 runs to 13 residues. DNA for the CDR3: TGTGCCTCCCAACCAGGGATGAACACTGAAGCTTTCTTT. This encodes CASQPGMNTEAFF.

Concerning this clonotype itself: The junction shows a germline mismatch at one end, possibly a read error. The chain carries TRBV6-5 and TRBJ1-1; D may be TRBD1 (5 bases). The germline V gene has CDR1 MNHEY and CDR2 SVGAGI. This CDR3 comprises 14 residues. The CDR3 DNA reads TGTGTCAGCGCCCGGGGGGGGAGGGTAACTGAAGCTTTCTTT. Translating it yields CVSARGGRVTEAFF.

In this sample, this clonotype is large. The V call is TRBV25-1, the J call TRBJ1-2, with unresolved D. Germline CDR1 is MGHDK and CDR2 is SYGVNS. The V end was cut by 1 base, the J end by 5 bases, with 11 bases between. This CDR3 has 14 residues. Written as DNA, the CDR3 is TGTGCCAGCAGTGAATTGGCCAGTTCGTATGGCTACACCTTC. Protein: CASSELASSYGYTF.

With regard to this clonotype: A much larger clone differs from this one at a single base, so this may be a read error. The chain has TRBV27 and TRBJ1-1; unclear D gene. Germline-derived CDR1 and CDR2 are MNHEY and SMNVEV (reference sequence). The CDR3 consists of 13 residues. The germline V and J ends were trimmed by 5 bases and 11 bases, with 18 bases remaining between them. As DNA, the CDR3 is TGTGCCAGCAGTCCCTCATGGGCAGCCCGTGCTTTCTTT. This encodes CASSPSWAARAFF.

This clonotype was seen a handful of times. The rearrangement uses TRBV7-9 and TRBJ2-3; D call uncertain. Germline-derived CDR1 and CDR2 are SEHNR and FQNEAQ (reference sequence). The CDR3 has 13 amino acids. V was pared by 8 bases and J by 3 bases, with 12 bases between. CDR3 residues: CASRSSRTDTQYF. The CDR3 region has the DNA TGTGCCAGCCGCTCCTCAAGGACAGATACGCAGTATTTT.

By share of the sample, this clonotype is large. This chain links TRBV9 with TRBJ1-5, with 11 nucleotides matching TRBD1. With 3 bases clipped from V and 2 bases from J, the junction kept 13 bases outside the gene matches. The CDR3 runs 19 residues. Germline assignment: CDR1 SGDLS and CDR2 YYNGEE. CDR3 amino acids: CASSAIIRDRGFGNQPQHF. CDR3 DNA sequence: TGTGCCAGCAGCGCTATCATCCGGGACAGGGGGTTTGGCAATCAGCCCCAGCATTTT.

This clonotype was seen a few times. The CDR3 loop is CAWSRQGYEQYF. The CDR3 nucleotides are TGTGCCTGGAGCAGACAGGGGTACGAGCAGTACTTC. J is TRBJ2-7 and V is TRBV30, with 8 bases fitting TRBD1. The CDR3 is 12 amino acids. Unmatched junction bases numbered 2, after V lost 3 bases and J lost 4 bases. Germline CDR1 and CDR2: GTSNPN and SVGIG (reference sequence).

V usage is TRBV6-2 or TRBV6-3 and J usage is TRBJ2-3, with 10 bases fitting TRBD2. Trimming at V came to 6 bases and at J to 4 bases, leaving 7 bases not matched to a gene. Germline V CDR1 and CDR2: MNHEY, SVGEGT. CDR3 length equals 15 residues. The CDR3 spells CASRGLAEDADTQYF. DNA of the CDR3: TGTGCCAGCAGAGGACTAGCGGAGGACGCAGATACGCAGTATTTT.

The chain carries TRBV4-1 and TRBJ2-3; TRBD2 might be the D (5 bases). V was trimmed by 3 bases and J by 4 bases, leaving 26 bases between them. The germline V gene encodes CDR1 MGHRA and CDR2 YSYEKL. This CDR3 has 19 amino acids. The CDR3 protein is CASSHRGPSRRVAADTQYF. The CDR3 DNA reads TGCGCCAGCAGCCATAGAGGCCCCAGTAGGCGGGTGGCGGCAGATACGCAGTATTTT.

By proportion, this clonotype is large. The V and J genes are TRBV6-2 or TRBV6-3 and TRBJ2-1; TRBD2 matches 10 bases. CDR1 is MNHEY and CDR2 is SVGEGT in the germline V gene. The CDR3 runs 14 residues. Unmatched junction bases numbered 2, after V lost 5 bases and J lost 4 bases. DNA of the CDR3: TGTGCCAGCAGTATGGGACTAGCGTACAATGAGCAGTTCTTC. Amino acid sequence: CASSMGLAYNEQFF.